This TCR beta chain was retrieved from a study of blood T cell repertoires in COVID-19 (dated by TCRdb to 2020 to 2022). With respect to the entire study: Samples covering the acute and convalescent phases of COVID-19 were provided by collaborators in the United States, Italy and Spain. The prospective study material was composed of cDNA or gDNA derived from T cells, B-cell-depleted T cells, or PBMCs. Deeply sampled blood TCRbeta repertoires from subjects exposed to, actively infected with, or recovered from COVID-19 were included in the dataset. A freely available public database, intended as a resource for researchers studying the immune response to SARS-CoV-2, is where the repertoires were released. Samples came from the ongoing ImmuneRACE study (first 160 participants) plus 1,254 subjects from 6 global collaborators. The sample metadata nearly always contained a de-identified subject ID, COVID-19 status, age in years and sex. Where available, HLA class I and class II types were taken from metadata supplied by the sample provider and were not determined by assay-based typing.

Another Seattle source contributed samples from volunteer blood donors who had recovered from COVID-19. Whole blood was collected in K2EDTA tubes by collaborating institutions according to the institutions' own protocols. For TCRbeta analysis, collaborators shipped samples in one of three forms: frozen whole blood, isolated PBMCs, or DNA extracted from either of those sample types. TCRbeta CDR3 regions were amplified from genomic DNA by means of the immunoSEQ Assay, a bias-controlled multiplex PCR. The original methods were these. The number of nucleated cells in each sample was estimated from the amplification of reference gene primers within the assay. Sequence reads were collapsed and filtered to measure the absolute abundance of every unique TCRbeta CDR3 rearrangement. For each sample, productive Simpson clonality was calculated as the square root of Simpson's diversity index over productive rearrangements. TCRdb re-hosts the immuneACCESS table, in-frame sequences only. Its copies lack some clones; in the studies checked, an unresolved V gene accounts for under half of them, and the cause for the rest is not known. That table supplies the V and J calls and clone size; D and trimming were determined from the DNA. A total of over 300,000 clones appear in this sample, around 90% of them only once. Under 7.5% of the sample is held by the ten biggest clonotypes.

Turning to this clone: What antigen it recognizes has not been identified. No much larger clone is present one base from it, and per-base qualities are unavailable.

Overall results and qualifications from the work: How much clinical and demographic metadata was included differed by source and by participant, and the metadata was provided uncurated.

Taken from the germline V gene, the CDR1 and CDR2 loops are SGHRS and YFSETQ. The CDR3 sequence holds 17 residues, the cysteine and phenylalanine included. Of all the DNA, just the CDR3 is kept, 51 bases in frame from base 1. V is cut back by 3 bases and J by 3 bases, with 9 bases in the junction unmatched. The rearrangement combines TRBV5-1 with TRBJ2-2, and TRBD1 matches 9 of the central bases. The sequence derives from a man younger than 35 who had recovered from COVID-19. The sample taken for sequencing was peripheral blood. Read as DNA, the sequence is TGCGCCAGCAGCTCGGACAGGGGAACGGTAGACACCGGGGAGCTGTTTTTT. Its product reads: CASSSDRGTVDTGELFF.